One TCR beta chain is described in this entry. Sequencing was performed with immunoSEQ multiplex PCR; in TCRdb, only in-frame clones are kept and a portion is missing. Of about 190,000 clones detected, approximately 91% appear once; the ten largest clones hold around 6.6%. With 3 bases removed from V and 3 bases from J, the gap between germline ends came to 9 bases. CDR3 length equals 13 residues. The data are from a study of blood T cell repertoires in COVID-19. Study context: There were acute and convalescent COVID-19 samples, and they came from the United States, Italy and Spain.

The receptor comes from a man in his forties with acute or convalescent COVID-19. V is TRBV12-3 or TRBV12-4 and J is TRBJ2-7; tentatively, D is TRBD2 (5 bases). Material for sequencing was peripheral blood. The CDR3 here is CASSLEAFYEQYF. Here the CDR3 DNA reads TGTGCCAGCAGTTTGGAGGCTTTCTACGAGCAGTACTTC.